Sequencing of this T cell receptor beta chain was carried out in a study of T cell clones after liver transplantation (dated by TCRdb to the late 2010s). Study-wide context: Samples were obtained from ITN030ST, a randomized trial in which withdrawal of immunosuppression was attempted within 2 years of liver transplantation. Donor-reactive T cell clones were identified by TCRbeta sequencing following a pre-transplant mixed lymphocyte reaction and were subsequently tracked in post-transplant blood. As an antigen-independent comparator for donor-reactive sequences, third party-reactive TCRbeta sequences were also identified from pre-transplant MLRs. Three of the eight recipients were HCV-positive; the others were transplanted for non-autoimmune, non-viral indications. No induction therapy was given to the subjects, and standard immunosuppression was administered until randomization at 12-24 months post-transplant. Tolerance meant complete immunosuppression withdrawal for at least one year without liver enzymes rising beyond twice the upper limit of normal. Blood samples were taken pre-transplant, pre-randomization before withdrawal, and post-randomization after full withdrawal or failed withdrawal. Of the 8 liver transplant recipients making up the studied cohort, 3 were classified as tolerant and 5 as non-tolerant.

Frozen genomic DNA underwent high-throughput TCRbeta CDR3 sequencing by immunoSEQ, including PCR amplification, mapping, bias correction and internal controls. As for the original processing: Productive rearrangements were retained, and unique TCRbeta sequences were defined by the CDR3 nucleotide sequence together with the V and J gene. Donor-reactive sequences required at least 5-fold expansion in CFSE-low cells versus unstimulated pre-transplant cells and at least 0.01% frequency. To ensure at least 90% detection power, minimum frequency thresholds were set for each subject based on that subject's lowest-template unstimulated sample. Jensen-Shannon divergence between the top 1000 TCRbeta sequences post- versus pre-transplant served as the measure of repertoire turnover. Two-sided Fisher's exact tests were used to test for changes in how often donor-reactive sequences were detected. TCRdb re-hosts the immuneACCESS table, in-frame sequences only. Its copies lack some clones; in the studies checked, an unresolved V gene accounts for under half of them, and the cause for the rest is not known. The V and J calls and the clone size are those of that table, but D and trimming were determined from the DNA. The sample contains approximately 9,300 clones, approximately 68% of them found a single time. Clones ranked in the top ten supply 22% of the sample.

The germline V gene supplies CDR1 MNHEY and CDR2 SVGAGI. Counted from cysteine to phenylalanine, this CDR3 has 16 amino acids. The kept DNA is CDR3 alone, 48 bases in frame from the first base. V is cut back by 4 bases and J by 4 bases, with 3 bases in the junction unmatched. This clone was detected a few times. Its antigen is unknown. No base-level quality is on record; no much larger clone is a single base apart. Thawed unstimulated PBMCs were stained for CD3, CD4 and CD8 and FACS-sorted into CD3+CD4+ and CD3+CD8+ populations. All 8 studied subjects were randomized to immunosuppression withdrawal. The Qiagen DNeasy Blood and Tissue Kit was used for genomic DNA isolation. Study-wide conclusions, independent of this receptor: Circulating donor-reactive CD4 TCRbeta sequences fell significantly post-transplant in most of the 8 subjects, irrespective of tolerance or HCV status. After accounting for repertoire turnover, donor-reactive detection was significantly reduced in 7 of 8 subjects for CD4 and 8 of 8 for CD8. Conclusions were preliminary, limited by small, heterogeneous patient numbers and non-standardized post-transplant time points. Donor-reactive sequences decreased more than third party-reactive sequences, which suggests partial antigen-specific deletion that was not related to withdrawal success. Without allograft tissue specimens, donor-reactive T cells may have migrated into the graft rather than being deleted. Low numbers of available donor cells limited the measurable donor-reactive repertoire in a couple of subjects.

The chain joins TRBV6-5 to TRBJ2-2, with 13 junctional bases fitting TRBD2. This sequence was found in a human patient who received a liver transplant. In patients who had a transplant, some T cells may come from the graft donor. Material: CD8+ T cells from blood, obtained at the approximately 15-month timepoint. The sequenced DNA is TGTGCCAGCAGTTTTGGACTAGCGGGAGTCACCGGGGAGCTGTTTTTT. This codes for CASSFGLAGVTGELFF.